These T cell receptor beta chains were read from a single sample in a study of CD8+CD57+ T cells in acquired aplastic anemia. TCRdb re-derived calls from the reads in MiXCR, one entry per CDR3 protein. The sample records 200,000 to 250,000 distinct CDR3 sequences, roughly 60% being singletons. Sequences were obtained from sorted CD4+, CD8+, or CD8+CD57+ T cells (not recorded which) from PBMCs. The receptor set was obtained from a human donor with aplastic anemia. CDR3s leave out the opening cysteine and the closing phenylalanine or tryptophan. Size values are once, few and many counts, or a class for expanded clones, and some rows have none.

v_gene,abundance,j_gene,CDR3aa
TRBV20-1,NA,TRBJ1-3,SARDPGTGEDTIY
TRBV6-1,many,TRBJ1-5,ASIGPGIEDQPQH
TRBV7-7,NA,TRBJ2-5,ASSLGGGGQETQY
TRBV7-9,NA,TRBJ2-7,ASSPPGSGSYEQY
TRBV7-3,NA,TRBJ2-1,ASSLTLSSYNEQF
TRBV20-1,NA,TRBJ2-5,SARPGTGWSETQY
TRBV4-3,NA,TRBJ2-3,ASSPGLAYTDTQY
TRBV7-6,NA,TRBJ2-5,ASSLATSGSLQTQY
TRBV25-1,NA,TRBJ2-7,ASGTRPGRDYEQY
TRBV19,NA,TRBJ1-5,ASSKDRGLGPSQPQH
TRBV20-1,many,TRBJ2-1,SASPTNGTAYNEQF
TRBV19,few,TRBJ1-1,ASSARQHTEAF
TRBV29-1,NA,TRBJ2-5,SVESSAGETQY
TRBV10-3,many,TRBJ2-1,AISDEGTGGEQF
TRBV5-1,NA,TRBJ2-7,ASSLTGGHEQY
TRBV10-3,many,TRBJ1-3,AGRSETGLQDSGNTIY
TRBV6-4,NA,TRBJ2-1,ASSDVSGGVNEQF
TRBV2,few,TRBJ1-4,ASSKTAQNEKLF
TRBV5-1,NA,TRBJ1-2,ASSLYMDRDGYT
TRBV5-6,many,TRBJ2-7,ASSLGGLNEQY
TRBV9,NA,TRBJ1-2,ASSVMDLPYGYT
TRBV19,NA,TRBJ1-5,ASSNDRRDQPQH
TRBV12-3/TRBV12-4,few,TRBJ1-3,ASSADRSSGNTIY
TRBV7-9,NA,TRBJ1-1,ASRTTGWNTEAF
TRBV5-6,many,TRBJ2-7,ATLSHGSSYEQY
TRBV5-6,few,TRBJ2-3,ASRGGVTDTQY
TRBV27,NA,TRBJ2-3,ASSLAGEGTDTQY
TRBV7-6,NA,TRBJ2-7,ASSLSDSYEQY
TRBV7-9,NA,TRBJ1-4,ASSLGQYNEKLF
TRBV7-8,NA,TRBJ2-5,ASSLVLSGQETQY
TRBV9,NA,TRBJ2-2,ASQILGGTGELF
TRBV9,NA,TRBJ2-3,ASSEAAGRTDTQY
TRBV29-1,NA,TRBJ2-7,SVEDWIYEQY
TRBV7-9,NA,TRBJ2-3,ASSPTSAGVDTDTQY
TRBV29-1,NA,TRBJ2-1,SVEGRINEQF
TRBV2,once,NA,ASAGTLYNEQF
TRBV25-1,NA,TRBJ2-5,ASSEYDTLETQY
TRBV20-1,NA,TRBJ1-6,SARPPGHLNSPLH
TRBV7-3,NA,TRBJ1-1,ASSLERGVTEAF
TRBV15,NA,TRBJ2-1,ATSRGAGGSYNEQF
TRBV10-3,NA,TRBJ2-7,AIMKAPESSYEQY
TRBV25-1,NA,TRBJ1-1,ASSDLGIGNTEAF
TRBV9,NA,TRBJ1-2,ASSSGAGGYT
TRBV5-1,NA,TRBJ2-2,ASSGDRVEELF
TRBV6-1,NA,TRBJ2-6,ASSYGSGANVLT
TRBV29-1,many,TRBJ1-1,SVLAGSSNTEAF
TRBV24-1,few,TRBJ2-5,ATSEDHSETQY
TRBV9,NA,TRBJ1-1,ASSVAENTEAF
TRBV10-2,NA,TRBJ2-5,ASSRLAGAGRETQY
TRBV7-2,NA,TRBJ2-5,ASSLGGRKGQETQY
TRBV18,NA,TRBJ2-1,ASSPPTSGRARDEQF
TRBV7-2,NA,TRBJ2-5,ASSLTMGGETQY
TRBV7-3,NA,TRBJ2-2,ASSSTLTRASGELF